This T cell receptor beta chain was identified in a study of T cells in narcolepsy. Trimming took 0 bases from V and 9 from J, leaving 24 bases between them. Germline V gives CDR1 SGHDT, CDR2 YYEEEE. The length of the CDR3 is 17 residues. Method: immunoSEQ multiplex PCR; TCRdb's copy keeps in-frame clones and lacks some. The sample consists of about 30,000 clones, about four fifths of them appearing once. This TCR was sampled from a human donor in good health. The rearrangement uses TRBV5-6 and TRBJ1-2; D remains unclear. The sequenced sample consisted of memory (CD45RA-) CD4+ T cells from blood. CDR3 in amino acids: CASSLAGSVLKALSYTF. DNA for the CDR3: TGTGCCAGCAGCTTGGCCGGGTCGGTACTGAAGGCCTTAAGCTACACCTTC.